This T cell receptor beta chain derives from a study of shared clonotypes between healthy human individuals. Notes on the study in general: Across subsets, estimated richness was generally greater for naive than for memory populations.

Several immunoSEQ plates received, in even portions, the genomic DNA of each subset. Using immunoSEQ multiplex PCR, the repertoire was profiled, and TCRdb retains in-frame clones only, with some absent. This table has around 1.1 million clones, roughly 77% appearing once. Losses at the gene ends were 5 bases for V and 11 bases for J; bases not matched to a gene: 9. Germline CDR1 reads SGHTA; CDR2 reads FQGNSA. This CDR3 spans 14 amino acids. To note about this clone: Its specificity is not known.

This receptor was taken from a man between 18 and 35 years old in good health. Some clones in this sample may be carry-over from other donors' samples. The specimen sequenced was memory CD4+ T cells from PBMCs. Subset given: CD45RA-negative fraction. The chain couples TRBV7-2 to TRBJ1-4; 9 bases are shared with TRBD1. CDR3 loop: CASSEPGQGGKLFF. The CDR3 bases are TGTGCCAGCAGCGAGCCGGGACAGGGAGGCAAACTGTTTTTT.